The entry below describes one T cell receptor (beta chain). Germline V gene lookup returns CDR1 SGDLS and CDR2 YYNGEE. This CDR3 region has 16 residues. Trimming left V 3 bases short and J 0 bases short, with 14 bases between. CDR3-region Arm-PCR and iRepertoire HTBI primers produced the TCR beta libraries. TCRdb reprocessed the multiplex PCR reads with MiXCR, giving one entry per CDR3 protein. The table records 400,000 to 650,000 distinct CDR3 sequences, 15% to 20% of them present only once. These data belong to a study of regulatory T cells in long-lasting Graves disease. As to time point: newly diagnosed GD, antithyroid drugs for less than 3 months. PBMC-extracted RNA yielded the TCR library. This same sample was also part of a study on T cells in Graves' hyperthyroidism and ophthalmopathy. As that report states: The hyperthyroidism patients had all been newly diagnosed, and their disease duration was under 2 months. Their ages ranged from 18 to 65 years.

The receptor was derived from a middle-aged woman with Graves disease. The V gene is TRBV9, the J gene TRBJ2-3; the D gene is possibly TRBD2 (5 bases). The specimen was peripheral blood mononuclear cells (PBMCs), collected at new diagnosis, from a patient treated with antithyroid drugs. The CDR3 region has the DNA TGTGCCAGCAGCGAACCGATGGGAGTAAGCACAGATACGCAGTATTTT. It encodes CASSEPMGVSTDTQYF.